One sample yielded the 25 T cell receptor beta chains listed below, sequenced in a study of neoadjuvant anti-PD-1 for oral cavity cancer. The method was immunoSEQ multiplex PCR; TCRdb's version includes in-frame clones alone and lacks a portion of them. The sample shows about 68,000 clones, roughly 85% of them seen only once. Time point defined: after neoadjuvant nivolumab, at surgical resection. The material was PBMCs, obtained after nivolumab (anti-PD-1) treatment. All receptors come from a person aged 35-79 years with oral cavity squamous cell carcinoma.

This chain joins TRBV5-1 and TRBJ2-7; 7 positions agree with TRBD1. The CDR3 has 14 amino acids. CDR1 is SGHRS and CDR2 is YFSETQ in the germline V gene. The ends lost 0 bases at V and 2 bases at J; junction bases unmatched: 2. The CDR3, as DNA: TGCGCCAGCAGCTTGGGAGACAGGGCCTACGAGCAGTACTTC. It encodes CASSLGDRAYEQYF. The whole variable domain, filled in from reference TRBV5-1 and TRBJ2-7, reads KAGVTQTPRYLIKTRGQQVTLSCSPISGHRSVSWYQQTPGQGLQFLFEYFSETQRNKGNFPGRFSGRQFSNSRSEMNVSTLELGDSALYLCASSLGDRAYEQYFGPGTRLTVT.

The gene calls are TRBV19 and TRBJ2-5; 12 positions agree with TRBD1. Germline V gene lookup returns CDR1 LNHDA and CDR2 SQIVND (reference sequence). CDR3 length: 18 amino acids. The J segment lost 4 bases and the V segment lost 5 bases, leaving 14 bases of the junction unmatched. Here the CDR3 reads CASSPWGEGTGGRETQYF. DNA for the CDR3: TGTGCCAGTAGTCCCTGGGGTGAAGGGACAGGGGGCCGAGAGACCCAGTACTTC. The whole variable domain, filled in from reference TRBV19 and TRBJ2-5, reads DGGITQSPKYLFRKEGQNVTLSCEQNLNHDAMYWYRQDPGQGLRLIYYSQIVNDFQKGDIAEGYSVSREKKESFPLTVTSAQKNPTAFYLCASSPWGEGTGGRETQYFGPGTRLLVL.

The CDR3 DNA sequence: TGTGCCAGCAGCTTGCAAGGGGGCGATCTCTATGGCTACACCTTC. Amino acids: CASSLQGGDLYGYTF. This rearrangement joins TRBV7-9 to TRBJ1-2; 7 nucleotides agree with TRBD1. V lost 3 bases and J lost 4; bases outside the gene matches: 8. The germline CDR1 and CDR2 sequences are SEHNR and FQNEAQ (reference sequence). This CDR3 comprises 15 residues. Drawing the rest from reference TRBV7-9 and TRBJ1-2, the complete variable domain is DTGVSQNPRHKITKRGQNVTFRCDPISEHNRLYWYRQTLGQGPEFLTYFQNEAQLEKSRLLSDRFSAERPKGSFSTLEIQRTEQGDSAMYLCASSLQGGDLYGYTFGSGTRLTVV.

J is TRBJ2-7 and V is TRBV2; tentative D call: TRBD1 (5 bases). V was pared by 5 bases and J by 9 bases, with 20 bases between. The CDR3 length is 14 residues. Germline V gene sequence: CDR1 SNHLY, CDR2 FYNNEI. The CDR3 protein is CASSPLGREQGQYF. CDR3 coding DNA: TGTGCCAGCAGTCCTCTGGGGCGAGAGCAAGGGCAGTACTTC.

V gene TRBV7-9 combines with J gene TRBJ1-4; tentatively, D is TRBD1 (5 bases). This CDR3 contains 15 residues. Germline CDR1 is SEHNR and CDR2 is FQNEAQ (reference sequence). The ends were cut back, 5 bases at V and 2 bases at J, with 12 bases in the middle. CDR3 sequence reads: CASSLMGDTNEKLFF. CDR3 sequence (DNA): TGTGCCAGCAGCCTTATGGGGGATACTAATGAAAAACTGTTTTTT.

The gene calls are TRBV6-5 and TRBJ2-7; 10 bases are a match to TRBD2. V lost 5 bases, J lost 0 bases, and 4 bases stayed unmatched. The CDR3 totals 15 residues. Germline CDR1 reads MNHEY; CDR2 reads SVGAGI. The CDR3 nucleotides are TGTGCCAGCAGTAGAGCGGGAGGGGGCTCCTACGAGCAGTACTTC. It specifies CASSRAGGGSYEQYF.

This chain connects TRBV11-2 to TRBJ2-5; 15 nucleotides match TRBD2. In germline, CDR1 is SGHAT, CDR2 FQNNGV. The CDR3 covers 18 residues. After removal of 5 bases from V and 5 bases from J, the junction contained 12 bases not matched to a gene. The CDR3 bases are TGTGCCAGCAGCCTTTTGGGACTAGCGGGAGGACCGGGTGAGACCCAGTACTTC. This codes for CASSLLGLAGGPGETQYF.

This clone showed up just once. The chain links TRBV5-1 to TRBJ2-2; TRBD2 matches 7 bases. The CDR3 consists of 16 residues. In germline, CDR1 is SGHRS, CDR2 YFSETQ. The trim removed 4 bases at V and 1 base at J, leaving 7 bases unmatched. CDR3: CASSGSRGVNTGELFF. The CDR3 DNA is TGCGCCAGCAGCGGCAGTCGGGGGGTGAACACCGGGGAGCTGTTTTTT.

This chain joins TRBV19 and TRBJ2-7, with 9 positions matching TRBD1. V shed 5 bases and J 3 bases; nucleotides not matched to a gene: 2. Germline V CDR1 and CDR2: LNHDA, SQIVND (reference sequence). The CDR3 covers 13 residues. CDR3 amino acids: CASSWGQGYEQYF. CDR3 nucleotide sequence: TGTGCCAGTAGTTGGGGACAGGGCTACGAGCAGTACTTC.

The rearrangement joins TRBV18 to TRBJ2-7; D might be TRBD1 (6 bases). Germline CDR1 KGHSH, CDR2 LQKENI. Trimming cost V 2 bases and J 0 bases, with 8 bases left between them. CDR3 length equals 14 residues. In DNA, the CDR3 is TGTGCCAGCTCACCAACAGGGAGCTCCTACGAGCAGTACTTC. It codes for CASSPTGSSYEQYF.

This CDR3 is CASSQGTGSYNEQFF. As DNA, the CDR3 is TGTGCCAGCAGCCAAGGGACAGGGTCCTACAATGAGCAGTTCTTC. The gene calls are TRBV4-2 and TRBJ2-1; 8 bases agree with TRBD1. Germline V gene data show CDR1 as LGHNA and CDR2 as YNFKEQ. The junction had 0 bases not matched to a gene; V was cut back by 1 base and J by 1 base. This CDR3 comprises 15 residues.

This clone has a single count. The chain uses TRBV28 and TRBJ1-5; weak D call: TRBD1 (5 bases). The germline gives CDR1 MDHEN, CDR2 SYDVKM. The CDR3 is 15 residues long. Trimming cost V 4 bases and J 4 bases, with 14 bases left between them. The CDR3 is CASSSQVGGNQPQHF. CDR3 nucleotides: TGTGCCAGCAGTTCCCAGGTGGGGGGGAATCAGCCCCAGCATTTT.

The CDR3 bases are TGTGCCAGCAGCCCACCCGGCCACAATCAGCCCCAGCATTTT. It codes for CASSPPGHNQPQHF. The chain has TRBV28 and TRBJ1-5; D uncertain. The ends were cut back, 6 bases at V and 3 bases at J, with 12 bases in the middle. Germline lookup yields CDR1 MDHEN and CDR2 SYDVKM. This CDR3 spans 14 amino acids.

The chain uses TRBV6-1 and TRBJ1-5, with unresolved D. V lost 3 bases and J 1 base, leaving 10 bases between the germline ends. Looked up from germline, CDR1 is MNHNS and CDR2 is SASEGT. The CDR3 is made up of 15 amino acids. CDR3 sequence: CASSEAASSNQPQHF. The CDR3 DNA reads TGTGCCAGCAGTGAGGCGGCTTCCAGCAATCAGCCCCAGCATTTT.

The rearrangement uses TRBV2 and TRBJ1-2, with 9 bases aligning to TRBD1. V trimming: 6 bases; J trimming: 4 bases; junction bases outside the gene matches: 9. The CDR3 covers 15 residues. CDR1 and CDR2 from the germline V gene are SNHLY and FYNNEI. In DNA form, the CDR3 reads TGTGCCAGCAGCCCTACAGGGGGCACTTTCTATGGCTACACCTTC. It codes for CASSPTGGTFYGYTF.

This chain joins TRBV14 and TRBJ2-1; 12 positions agree with TRBD2. Germline V gene lookup returns CDR1 SGHDN and CDR2 FVKESK. The length of the CDR3 is 16 residues. After removal of 3 bases from V and 5 bases from J, the junction contained 5 bases not matched to a gene. The DNA of the CDR3 is TGTGCCAGCAGCCATCCCGGACTAGCGGGAAACAATGAGCAGTTCTTC. It specifies CASSHPGLAGNNEQFF.

The chain couples TRBV30 to TRBJ2-2, with D perhaps matching TRBD1 (5 bases). Trimming left V 2 bases short and J 6 bases short, with 10 bases between. This CDR3 contains 13 residues. In germline, CDR1 is GTSNPN, CDR2 SVGIG (reference sequence). In DNA, the CDR3 is TGTGCCTGGAGTTCAGGGTTCTCCGGGGAGCTGTTTTTT. Protein sequence: CAWSSGFSGELFF.

V and J are TRBV27 and TRBJ2-5; 7 bases fit TRBD1. V was clipped by 5 bases and J by 1 base; unmatched bases: 10. Germline V CDR1 and CDR2: MNHEY, SMNVEV (reference sequence). The CDR3 sequence is 16 residues long. DNA of the CDR3: TGTGCCAGCAGTCTACAGGGGTACGGAGGCCAAGAGACCCAGTACTTC. Its translation is CASSLQGYGGQETQYF.

This clone was seen a single time. The chain is built from TRBV20-1 and TRBJ1-2, with D unresolved. The CDR3 contains 10 residues. CDR1 is DFQATT, CDR2 SNEGSKA, per germline (reference sequence). V was pared by 3 bases and J by 13 bases, with 12 bases between. For the CDR3, the DNA is TGCAGTGCTAGCGACTGGAACAGCACCTTC. Amino acid sequence: CSASDWNSTF.

This sequence joins TRBV4-1 and TRBJ2-5; D is perhaps TRBD1 (5 bases). The ends were cut back, 1 base at V and 4 bases at J, with 16 bases in the middle. Per the germline V gene, CDR1 is MGHRA and CDR2 is YSYEKL. The CDR3 spans 16 residues. The CDR3 sequence is CASSQGRQSITETQYF. CDR3 DNA: TGCGCCAGCAGCCAAGGCCGACAGAGTATCACAGAGACCCAGTACTTC.

J is TRBJ1-3 and V is TRBV5-1, with D possibly being TRBD1 (6 bases). V dropped 2 bases and J dropped 4 bases, with 13 bases sitting between them. CDR1 and CDR2 from the germline V gene are SGHRS and YFSETQ. The CDR3 sequence is 15 residues long. The DNA of the CDR3 is TGCGCCAGCAGCTTAGCCCTCGGACAGGGAAACACCATATATTTT. Translation gives CASSLALGQGNTIYF.

V gene TRBV15 combines with J gene TRBJ1-5; the D is unclear. V lost 2 bases and J lost 6, with 11 bases in between. The germline CDR1 and CDR2 sequences are LNHNV and YYDKDF (reference sequence). This CDR3 contains 14 residues. CDR3 amino acids: CATSRPPQVQPQHF. The CDR3 DNA reads TGTGCCACCAGCAGACCTCCCCAGGTTCAGCCCCAGCATTTT.

The chain employs TRBV21-1 and TRBJ2-1; the table calls TRBD2, which could not be checked here. TRBV21-1 is given as a pseudogene. This CDR3 comprises 15 residues. CDR3 region: CASSKALLASNEQFF. As DNA, the CDR3 is TGTGCCAGCAGCAAAGCGCTGCTAGCGAGCAATGAGCAGTTCTTC.

The chain joins TRBV11-2 to TRBJ2-7; a possible D gene is TRBD1 (5 bases). The germline CDR1 and CDR2 sequences are SGHAT and FQNNGV. The CDR3 loop spans 15 amino acids. Trimming shortened V by 0 bases and J by 3 bases, and 12 bases separated the two germline ends. CDR3 loop: CASSLEAGLGYEQYF. The DNA for the CDR3 is TGTGCCAGCAGCTTAGAGGCAGGGTTGGGCTACGAGCAGTACTTC. Based on the CDR3 plus reference TRBV11-2 and TRBJ2-7, the full variable domain is EAGVAQSPRYKIIEKRQSVAFWCNPISGHATLYWYQQILGQGPKLLIQFQNNGVVDDSQLPKDRFSAERLKGVDSTLKIQPAKLEDSAVYLCASSLEAGLGYEQYFGPGTRLTVT.

Here the CDR3 reads CASSPPTSGNNEQFF. The CDR3 DNA is TGCGCCAGCAGCCCACCGACTAGCGGGAACAATGAGCAGTTCTTC. The chain employs TRBV5-1 and TRBJ2-1; TRBD2 agrees at 11 bases. Germline V CDR1 and CDR2: SGHRS, YFSETQ. This CDR3 is 15 amino acids long. V shed 4 bases and J 5 bases; nucleotides not matched to a gene: 5.